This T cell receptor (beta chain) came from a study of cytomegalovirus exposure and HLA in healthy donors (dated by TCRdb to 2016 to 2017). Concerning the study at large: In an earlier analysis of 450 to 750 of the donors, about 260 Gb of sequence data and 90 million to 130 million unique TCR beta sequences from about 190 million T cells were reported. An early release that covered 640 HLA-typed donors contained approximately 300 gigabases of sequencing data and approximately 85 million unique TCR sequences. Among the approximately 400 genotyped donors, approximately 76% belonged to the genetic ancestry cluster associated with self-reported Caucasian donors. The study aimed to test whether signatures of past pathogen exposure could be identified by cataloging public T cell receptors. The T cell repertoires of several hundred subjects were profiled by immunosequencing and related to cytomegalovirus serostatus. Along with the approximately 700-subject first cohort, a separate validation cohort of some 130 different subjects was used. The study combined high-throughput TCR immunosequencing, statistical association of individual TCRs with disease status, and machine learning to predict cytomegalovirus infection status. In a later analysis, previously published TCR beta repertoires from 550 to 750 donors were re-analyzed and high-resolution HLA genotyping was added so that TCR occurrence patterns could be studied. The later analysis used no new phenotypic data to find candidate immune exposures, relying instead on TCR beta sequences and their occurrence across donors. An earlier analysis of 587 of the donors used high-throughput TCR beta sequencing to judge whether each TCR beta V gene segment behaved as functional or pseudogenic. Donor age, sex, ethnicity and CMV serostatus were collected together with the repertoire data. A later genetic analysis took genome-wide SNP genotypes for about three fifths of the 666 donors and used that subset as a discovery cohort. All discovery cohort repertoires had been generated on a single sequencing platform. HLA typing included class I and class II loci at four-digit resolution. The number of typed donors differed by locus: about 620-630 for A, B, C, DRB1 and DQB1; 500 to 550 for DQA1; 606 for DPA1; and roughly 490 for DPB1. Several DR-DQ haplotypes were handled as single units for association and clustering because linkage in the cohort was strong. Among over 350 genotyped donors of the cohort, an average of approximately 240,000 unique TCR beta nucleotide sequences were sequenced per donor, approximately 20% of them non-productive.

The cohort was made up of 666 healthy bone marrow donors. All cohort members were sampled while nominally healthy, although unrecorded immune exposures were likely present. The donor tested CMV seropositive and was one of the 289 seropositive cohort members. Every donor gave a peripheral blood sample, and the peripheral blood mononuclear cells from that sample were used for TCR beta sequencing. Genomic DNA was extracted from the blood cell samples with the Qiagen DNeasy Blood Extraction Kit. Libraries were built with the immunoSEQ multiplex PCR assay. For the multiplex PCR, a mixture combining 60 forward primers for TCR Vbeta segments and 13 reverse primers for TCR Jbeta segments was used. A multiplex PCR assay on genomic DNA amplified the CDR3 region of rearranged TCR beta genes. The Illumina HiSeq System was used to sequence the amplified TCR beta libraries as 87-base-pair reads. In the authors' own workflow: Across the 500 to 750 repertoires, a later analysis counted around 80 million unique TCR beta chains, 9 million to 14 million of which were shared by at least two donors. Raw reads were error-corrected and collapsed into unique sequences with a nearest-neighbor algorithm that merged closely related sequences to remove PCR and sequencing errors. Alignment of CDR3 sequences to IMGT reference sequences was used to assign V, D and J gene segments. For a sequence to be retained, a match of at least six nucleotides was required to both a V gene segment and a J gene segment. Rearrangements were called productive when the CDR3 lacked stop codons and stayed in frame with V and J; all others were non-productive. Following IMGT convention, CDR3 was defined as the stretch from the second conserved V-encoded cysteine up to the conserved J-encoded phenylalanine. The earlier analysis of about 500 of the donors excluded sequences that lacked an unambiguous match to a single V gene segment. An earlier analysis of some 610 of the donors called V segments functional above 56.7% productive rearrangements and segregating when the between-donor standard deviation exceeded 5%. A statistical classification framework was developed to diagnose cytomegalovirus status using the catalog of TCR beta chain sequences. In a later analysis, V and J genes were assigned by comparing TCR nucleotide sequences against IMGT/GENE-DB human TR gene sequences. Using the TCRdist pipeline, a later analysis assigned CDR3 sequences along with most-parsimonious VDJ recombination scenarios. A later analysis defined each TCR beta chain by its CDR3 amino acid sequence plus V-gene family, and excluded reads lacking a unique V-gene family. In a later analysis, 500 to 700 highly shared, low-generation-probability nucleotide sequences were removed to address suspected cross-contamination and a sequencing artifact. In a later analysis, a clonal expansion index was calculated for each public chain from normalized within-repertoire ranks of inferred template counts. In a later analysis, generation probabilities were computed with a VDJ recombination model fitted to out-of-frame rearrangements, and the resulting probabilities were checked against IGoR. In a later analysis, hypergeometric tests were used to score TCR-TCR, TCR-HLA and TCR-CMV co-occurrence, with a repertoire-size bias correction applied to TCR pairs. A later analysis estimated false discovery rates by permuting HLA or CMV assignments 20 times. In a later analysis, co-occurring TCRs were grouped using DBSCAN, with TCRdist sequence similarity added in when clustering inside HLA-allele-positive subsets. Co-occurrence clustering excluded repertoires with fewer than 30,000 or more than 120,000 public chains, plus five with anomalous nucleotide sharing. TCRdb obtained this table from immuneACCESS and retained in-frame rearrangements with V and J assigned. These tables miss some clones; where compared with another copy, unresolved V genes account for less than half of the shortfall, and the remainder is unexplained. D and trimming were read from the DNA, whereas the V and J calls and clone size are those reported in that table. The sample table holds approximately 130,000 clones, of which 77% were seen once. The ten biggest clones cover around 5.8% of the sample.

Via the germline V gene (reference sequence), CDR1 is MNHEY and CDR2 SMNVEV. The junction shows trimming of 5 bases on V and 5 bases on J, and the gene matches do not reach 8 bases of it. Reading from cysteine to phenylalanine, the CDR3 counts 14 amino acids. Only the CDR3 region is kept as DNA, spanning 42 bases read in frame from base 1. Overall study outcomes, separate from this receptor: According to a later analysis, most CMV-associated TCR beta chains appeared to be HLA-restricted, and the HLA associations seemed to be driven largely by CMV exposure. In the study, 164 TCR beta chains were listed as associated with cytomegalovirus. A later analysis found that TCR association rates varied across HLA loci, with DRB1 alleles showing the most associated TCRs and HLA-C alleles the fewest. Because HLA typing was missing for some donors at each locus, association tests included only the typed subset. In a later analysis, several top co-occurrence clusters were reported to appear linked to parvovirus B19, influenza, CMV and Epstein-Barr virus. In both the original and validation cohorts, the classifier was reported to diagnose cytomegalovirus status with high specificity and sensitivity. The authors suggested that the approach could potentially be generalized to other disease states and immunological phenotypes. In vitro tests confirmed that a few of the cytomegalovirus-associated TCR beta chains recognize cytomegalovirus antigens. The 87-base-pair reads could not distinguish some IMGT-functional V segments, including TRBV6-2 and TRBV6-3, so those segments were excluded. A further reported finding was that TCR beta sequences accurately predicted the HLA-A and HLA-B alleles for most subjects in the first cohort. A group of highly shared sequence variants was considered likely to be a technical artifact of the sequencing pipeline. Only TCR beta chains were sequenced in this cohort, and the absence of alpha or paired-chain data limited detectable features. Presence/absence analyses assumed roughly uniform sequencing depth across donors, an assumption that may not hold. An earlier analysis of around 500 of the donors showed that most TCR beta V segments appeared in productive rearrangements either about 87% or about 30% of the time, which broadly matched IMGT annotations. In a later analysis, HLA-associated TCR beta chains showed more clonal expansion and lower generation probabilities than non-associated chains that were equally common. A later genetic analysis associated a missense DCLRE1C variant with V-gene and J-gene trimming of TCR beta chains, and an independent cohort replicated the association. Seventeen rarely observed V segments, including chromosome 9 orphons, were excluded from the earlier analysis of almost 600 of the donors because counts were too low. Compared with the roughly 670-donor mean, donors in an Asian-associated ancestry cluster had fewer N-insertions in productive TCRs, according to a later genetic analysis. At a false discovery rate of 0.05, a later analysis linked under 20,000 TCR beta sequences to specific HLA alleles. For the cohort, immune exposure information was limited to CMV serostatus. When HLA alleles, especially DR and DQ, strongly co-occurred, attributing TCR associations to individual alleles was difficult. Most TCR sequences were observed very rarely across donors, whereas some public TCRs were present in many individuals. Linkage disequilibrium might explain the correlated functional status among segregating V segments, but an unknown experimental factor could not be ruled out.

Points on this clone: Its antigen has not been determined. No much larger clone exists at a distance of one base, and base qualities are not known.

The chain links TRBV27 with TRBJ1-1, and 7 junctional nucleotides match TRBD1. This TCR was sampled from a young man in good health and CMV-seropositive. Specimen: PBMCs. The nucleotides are TGTGCCAGCAGTCACGACAGGGAGGCAACTGAAGCTTTCTTT. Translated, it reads CASSHDREATEAFF.